The 21 T cell receptor beta chains below were found in one sample sequenced in a study of blood T cells in healthy people across ages. Together with a sample-barcoded 5' primer, a J-beta primer mix was included in a second PCR lasting 7 to 11 cycles. TCRdb analysed the 5' RACE reads with MiXCR anew, one entry per CDR3 protein. This sample has about 1.1 million distinct CDR3 sequences, with more than 30% found just once. Sequenced: blood. The receptors originated from a young man in good health.

This chain uses TRBV6-5 with TRBJ2-7, with 8 bases identical to TRBD1. V lost 0 bases and J lost 2; bases outside the gene matches: 9. CDR1 is MNHEY and CDR2 is SVGAGI in the germline V gene. The length of the CDR3 is 17 residues. The CDR3 DNA follows: TGTGCCAGCAGTTACTCGGAACGGACAGGGTTGACCTACGAGCAGTACTTC. Its protein is CASSYSERTGLTYEQYF.

The chain employs TRBV12-3 or TRBV12-4 and TRBJ1-2, with D perhaps matching TRBD1 (5 bases). The CDR3 is 14 residues long. The germline V and J ends were trimmed by 7 bases and 5 bases, with 17 bases remaining between them. The CDR3 protein is CASTPGRGGYGYTF. In DNA form, the CDR3 reads TGTGCCAGCACCCCAGGGAGGGGTGGGTATGGCTACACCTTC.

This chain joins TRBV25-1 and TRBJ1-2; possibly TRBD1 for D (6 bases). The CDR3 length is 14 residues. Looked up from germline, CDR1 is MGHDK and CDR2 is SYGVNS. V lost 0 bases to trimming and J lost 4 bases, with 9 bases between them. CDR3 amino acids: CASSEYSGAYGYTF. In DNA form, the CDR3 reads TGTGCCAGCAGTGAATATTCAGGGGCCTATGGCTACACCTTC.

For the CDR3, the DNA is TGCGCCAGCAGCTTGGGACAGGCTTCATCAGATACGCAGTATTTT. Translated: CASSLGQASSDTQYF. This sequence joins TRBV5-1 and TRBJ2-3, with D possibly matching TRBD1 (6 bases). Germline values: CDR1 SGHRS, CDR2 YFSETQ. The CDR3 has 15 residues. V lost 0 bases, J lost 4 bases, and 12 bases lay in between.

This chain links TRBV6-5 with TRBJ1-4; possibly TRBD1 for D (5 bases). Germline V lookup: CDR1 MNHEY, CDR2 SVGAGI. The CDR3 runs to 14 residues. V lost 5 bases and J 4 bases, leaving 11 bases between the germline ends. The DNA for the CDR3 is TGTGCCAGCAGTCCCTCCAGGGATAATGAAAAACTGTTTTTT. This codes for CASSPSRDNEKLFF.

This clonotype was observed a few times. The chain combines TRBV20-1 with TRBJ1-2, with D maybe TRBD1 (6 bases). The CDR3 consists of 15 residues. Germline CDR1 and CDR2: DFQATT and SNEGSKA (reference sequence). With 5 bases removed from V and 4 bases from J, the gap between germline ends came to 20 bases. CDR3: CSAPSPTGISYGYTF. CDR3 nucleotides: TGCAGTGCTCCCTCCCCAACAGGGATCAGCTATGGCTACACCTTC.

V gene TRBV20-1 combines with J gene TRBJ2-1; D is possibly TRBD2 (7 bases). The germline V and J ends were trimmed by 0 bases and 1 base, with 13 bases remaining between them. Looked up from germline, CDR1 is DFQATT and CDR2 is SNEGSKA (reference sequence). This CDR3 is built from 16 residues. The CDR3 nucleotides are TGCAGTGCTAGAGAATCTGAGGGGGGGTCCTACAATGAGCAGTTCTTC. Its protein product is CSARESEGGSYNEQFF.

This chain joins TRBV29-1 and TRBJ2-1; 7 nucleotides line up with TRBD2. The junction had 24 bases not matched to a gene; V was cut back by 6 bases and J by 10 bases. The CDR3 sequence is 17 residues long. CDR1 SQVTM and CDR2 ANQGSEA come from the germline V gene. As DNA, the CDR3 is TGCAGCGTGGGGGGGGTCGGTGGAGAGAGAGGTGGCTACGAGCAGTTCTTC. Protein: CSVGGVGGERGGYEQFF.

In nucleotides, the CDR3 is TGCAGTGCTAGAGCCCCAGGGGGTCAGTACTTC. Translation: CSARAPGGQYF. This chain connects TRBV20-1 to TRBJ2-4, with TRBD1 matching over 7 bases. The CDR3 is 11 residues long. Trimming took 1 base from V and 12 from J; bases not matched to a gene: 3. Germline V lookup: CDR1 DFQATT, CDR2 SNEGSKA (reference sequence).

This clonotype was counted between two and nine times. This chain links TRBV2 with TRBJ2-5; D gene ambiguous. This CDR3 region has 15 residues. V gave up 2 bases and J gave up 5 bases, with 15 bases separating them. Germline-derived CDR1 and CDR2 are SNHLY and FYNNEI. The CDR3 is CASSEISAGLETQYF. CDR3 nucleotide sequence: TGTGCCAGCAGTGAAATCTCGGCCGGATTGGAGACCCAGTACTTC.

The chain links TRBV4-3 to TRBJ2-1, with 9 bases aligning to TRBD2. The CDR3 has 15 amino acids. J lost 4 bases, V lost 3 bases, and 4 bases had no gene match. Germline V CDR1 and CDR2: LGHNA, YSLEER. The CDR3 DNA reads as TGCGCCAGCAGCCAGCCGGGACTAGCTTACAATGAGCAGTTCTTC. This encodes CASSQPGLAYNEQFF.

For this clonotype: This clone may be a read error of a much larger clone one base away. V usage is TRBV7-8 and J usage is TRBJ2-1, with unresolved D. The J call may be faulty, since TRBJ2-7 better matches the DNA end. This CDR3 is built from 16 residues. The germline V gene has CDR1 SGHVS and CDR2 FQNEAQ. The CDR3 coding sequence is TGTGCCAGCACCTTCCCGGGCGCCGTCTCCTACAATGAGCAGTACTTC. Translating it yields CASTFPGAVSYNEQYF.

The chain recombines TRBV7-9 with TRBJ1-1; D remains ambiguous. The germline V gene has CDR1 SEHNR and CDR2 FQNEAQ (reference sequence). Trimming pared 3 bases from V and 6 bases from J, leaving 14 bases between. The CDR3 is 14 residues long. The CDR3 nucleotides read TGTGCCAGCAGCTTTGAACGGAACGAAGCTGAAGCTTTCTTT. This gives the protein CASSFERNEAEAFF.

This clonotype was counted many times. The V gene is TRBV29-1, the J gene TRBJ2-3; D is ambiguous. Germline CDR1 is SQVTM and CDR2 is ANQGSEA. There are 10 residues in the CDR3. V lost 6 bases to trimming and J lost 4 bases, with 5 bases between them. CDR3 sequence: CSVPSDTQYF. CDR3 coding DNA: TGCAGCGTCCCGTCAGATACGCAGTATTTT.

This chain links TRBV7-9 with TRBJ2-3, with 8 bases aligning to TRBD1. This CDR3 has 16 residues. In germline, CDR1 is SEHNR, CDR2 FQNEAQ (reference sequence). V was clipped by 5 bases and J by 1 base; unmatched bases: 8. CDR3 nucleotide sequence: TGTGCCAGCAGCCCTGCGCGGGACAGGCGCACAGATACGCAGTATTTT. It translates to CASSPARDRRTDTQYF.

This clonotype was found a few times. The chain recombines TRBV7-2 with TRBJ1-1, with TRBD1 identical over 8 bases. Germline-derived CDR1 and CDR2 are SGHTA and FQGNSA. V lost 5 bases to trimming and J lost 0 bases; unmatched junction nucleotides: 8. The CDR3 runs to 16 residues. In DNA, the CDR3 is TGTGCCAGCAGCGCGATGCGACAGGGGTTGAACACTGAAGCTTTCTTT. Its translation is CASSAMRQGLNTEAFF.

The chain employs TRBV27 and TRBJ2-2; D gene uncertain. Per germline, CDR1 MNHEY and CDR2 SMNVEV (reference sequence). V was pared by 4 bases and J by 5 bases, with 11 bases between. The CDR3 runs to 14 residues. The DNA for the CDR3 is TGTGCCAGCAGTTCCAGACTTTTGACCGGGGAGCTGTTTTTT. As protein: CASSSRLLTGELFF.

This clonotype was detected only a few times. This chain links TRBV4-3 with TRBJ2-1; possibly TRBD2 for D (6 bases). Germline V gene lookup returns CDR1 LGHNA and CDR2 YSLEER. This CDR3 comprises 16 residues. V was trimmed by 0 bases and J by 6 bases, leaving 15 bases between them. The CDR3: CASSQDLSGVSNEQFF. The CDR3 nucleotides read TGCGCCAGCAGCCAAGATCTTTCGGGGGTTTCCAATGAGCAGTTCTTC.

This chain uses TRBV20-1 with TRBJ1-4, with D perhaps matching TRBD1 (5 bases). The CDR3 runs 13 residues. Trimming took 5 bases from V and 6 from J, leaving 13 bases between them. CDR1 and CDR2 (germline): DFQATT, SNEGSKA (reference sequence). Written as DNA, the CDR3 is TGCAGTGCTCGTACGGGGGGACATGAAAAACTGTTTTTT. Translating it yields CSARTGGHEKLFF.

The gene calls are TRBV10-3 and TRBJ2-6; 8 nucleotides line up with TRBD1. Germline V gene lookup returns CDR1 ENHRY and CDR2 SYGVKD. This CDR3 region has 16 residues. V was clipped by 2 bases and J by 2 bases; unmatched bases: 2. The DNA of the CDR3 is TGTGCCATCAGTGAGCCGACAGGGGCTGGGGCCAACGTCCTGACTTTC. Its translation: CAISEPTGAGANVLTF.

This clonotype turned up a few times. The chain uses TRBV6-1 and TRBJ2-6, with a possible D match to TRBD2 (6 bases). This CDR3 comprises 17 residues. With 6 bases removed from V and 0 bases from J, the gap between germline ends came to 15 bases. Looked up from germline, CDR1 is MNHNS and CDR2 is SASEGT. The DNA of the CDR3 is TGTGCCAGCAGGCCGGCGGGAAAGAACTCTGGGGCCAACGTCCTGACTTTC. Translation: CASRPAGKNSGANVLTF.